The source of this T cell receptor (beta chain) is a study of shared clonotypes between healthy human individuals. Looking at the study overall: The study drew on two women and a few men aged 18 to 49 as donors. Each donor's CD4 naive and CD4 memory cells filled three plates apiece, CD8 naive two, and CD8 memory one.

Overall study results and limits: Approximately 4.6% of naive CD4 clonotypes were shared across a handful of donors. Larger estimated richness was generally seen in naive subsets than in memory subsets.

Method: immunoSEQ multiplex PCR; TCRdb's copy keeps in-frame clones and lacks some. The data contain around 550,000 clones, 90% to 95% of them singletons. Deletions cut 1 base from V and 3 bases from J, with 3 bases between. The germline V gene encodes CDR1 SGHDN and CDR2 FVKESK. The CDR3 covers 13 residues. Terminally differentiated effector memory CD45RA+ cells were left out of the naive CD8 fraction, which was CD45RO-negative and positively selected for CCR7. Note on this clone: Its antigen remains unknown.

V and J are TRBV14 and TRBJ2-2; D is ambiguous. This sequence was found in a young woman in good health. The sample consisted of naive CD8+ T cells sorted from blood. The DNA of the CDR3 is TGTGCCAGCAGCCAAGTGCACACCGGGGAGCTGTTTTTT. Amino acids: CASSQVHTGELFF.